These T cell receptor beta chains were read from a single sample in a study of blood T cell repertoires in COVID-19. Clones were sequenced by immunoSEQ multiplex PCR, and TCRdb holds only the in-frame ones, with some missing. Of over 450,000 clones listed, roughly 89% are singletons. Sequencing was performed on peripheral blood. These receptor sequences come from a man between 18 and 29 years old with COVID-19, enrolled during active disease. CDR3s include the opening cysteine and the closing phenylalanine or tryptophan. The D gene is left open where the match is weak. Clone size, where shown, is once, few, many, or a class for clones that have expanded.

TRBJ1-2 . TRBV7-9 . CASSLYQPHTNYGYTF TGTGCCAGCAGCTTATACCAACCCCACACTAACTATGGCTACACCTTC
TRBJ1-1 . TRBV19 . CASSHGPDSEAFF TGTGCCAGTAGCCACGGACCCGACAGTGAAGCTTTCTTT
TRBJ2-1 . TRBV6-5 TRBD1 CASRRGGQGYNEQFF TGTGCCAGCAGGAGGGGGGGACAGGGCTACAATGAGCAGTTCTTC
TRBJ1-5 . TRBV6-5 . CASSYSNPLGNQPQHF TGTGCCAGCAGTTACTCGAATCCCTTAGGCAATCAGCCCCAGCATTTT
TRBJ1-3 . TRBV24-1 . CATSVTDGNTIYF TGTGCCACCAGTGTAACAGATGGAAACACCATATATTTT
TRBJ2-2 . TRBV5-1 . CASYELMNTGELFF TGCGCCAGCTACGAGTTGATGAACACCGGGGAGCTGTTTTTT
TRBJ2-7 . TRBV6-6 TRBD2 CASSYGTNSYEQYF TGTGCCAGCAGTTACGGGACTAATTCCTACGAGCAGTACTTC
TRBJ1-1 . TRBV11-1 TRBD1 CASSPWTGENTEAFF TGTGCCAGCAGCCCTTGGACAGGGGAAAACACTGAAGCTTTCTTT
TRBJ2-3 . TRBV25-1 TRBD1 CAQPATRDSSSHTDTQYF TGTGCCCAACCCGCAACCCGGGACAGTAGCAGCCACACAGATACGCAGTATTTT
TRBJ2-1 . TRBV29-1 TRBD1 CSVGRDRLRDEQFF TGCAGCGTTGGTAGGGACAGGCTTCGGGATGAGCAGTTCTTC
TRBJ1-1 . TRBV13 . CASSLGRGDTEAFF TGTGCCAGCAGCTTAGGCAGGGGAGACACTGAAGCTTTCTTT
TRBJ2-1 few TRBV11-2 TRBD2 CASSLVGFSGGGYNEQFF TGTGCCAGCAGCTTAGTAGGGTTCAGCGGGGGGGGCTACAATGAGCAGTTCTTC
TRBJ2-7 . TRBV11-2 . CASSYTSSYEQYF TGTGCCAGCAGCTACACCTCCTCCTACGAGCAGTACTTC
TRBJ2-2 . TRBV6-5 TRBD2 CASSYDTSGGGKLFF TGTGCCAGCAGTTACGACACTAGCGGGGGGGGAAAGCTGTTTTTT